Each of the 23 T cell receptor beta chains below was sequenced from the same sample in a study of technical replicates of blood from several donors. Using immunoSEQ multiplex PCR, the repertoire was profiled, and TCRdb retains in-frame clones only, with some absent. Among about 66,000 clones listed, around nine tenths were seen once. Material: PBMCs. The receptor set was obtained from a human donor in good health. Some clones in this sample may be carry-over from other donors' samples.

This clone was found once. The V gene is TRBV19, the J gene TRBJ2-3, with 7 bases identical to TRBD1. Germline V lookup: CDR1 LNHDA, CDR2 SQIVND (reference sequence). This CDR3 contains 14 residues. Losses at the gene ends were 8 bases for V and 2 bases for J; bases not matched to a gene: 7. The CDR3 DNA follows: TGTGCCAGTTCTACAGGGACAGTCACAGATACGCAGTATTTT. As protein: CASSTGTVTDTQYF.

The rearrangement joins TRBV30 to TRBJ1-4; TRBD1 is a possible D gene (5 bases). This CDR3 spans 13 amino acids. Germline V gene sequence: CDR1 GTSNPN, CDR2 SVGIG (reference sequence). Trimming removed 5 bases at V and 5 bases at J, with 12 bases between. CDR3 protein: CAWAGQPNEKLFF. The CDR3 coding sequence is TGTGCCTGGGCCGGACAACCAAATGAAAAACTGTTTTTT.

Notes on this clone: The junction does not match germline at one end; this may be a read error. This chain joins TRBV11-2 and TRBJ2-5; TRBD1 aligns across 7 bases. In germline, CDR1 is SGHAT, CDR2 FQNNGV. The CDR3 runs 14 residues. As DNA, the CDR3 is TGTGCCAGCAGCCTAGAGGGACAGAAGGGGACCCAGTACTTC. Protein: CASSLEGQKGTQYF.

This rearrangement joins TRBV18 to TRBJ2-7, with 10 bases fitting TRBD1. The CDR3 contains 15 residues. The V gene's germline CDR1 is KGHSH and CDR2 LQKENI. V lost 3 bases, J lost 2 bases, and 4 bases stayed unmatched. The CDR3 nucleotides read TGTGCCAGCTCACCGACAGGGGGCAATACCTACGAGCAGTACTTC. Protein sequence: CASSPTGGNTYEQYF.

This rearrangement joins TRBV19 to TRBJ2-2, with D perhaps matching TRBD2 (7 bases). Germline-derived CDR1 and CDR2 are LNHDA and SQIVND (reference sequence). With 9 bases removed from V and 6 bases from J, the gap between germline ends came to 20 bases. The CDR3 extends over 15 amino acids. The CDR3 DNA reads TGTGCCAGCAGGGGACTGCTAGCGGTTGCCGGGGAGCTGTTTTTT. Translating it yields CASRGLLAVAGELFF.

The chain couples TRBV13 to TRBJ2-7, with D tentatively TRBD2 (6 bases). V lost 1 base and J 3 bases, leaving 16 bases between the germline ends. CDR3 length: 16 residues. Per the germline V gene, CDR1 is PRHDT and CDR2 is FYEKMQ (reference sequence). CDR3 sequence: CASSLATGSEGYEQYF. The CDR3 nucleotides are TGTGCCAGCAGCTTAGCTACCGGGAGTGAGGGCTACGAGCAGTACTTC.

V gene TRBV2 combines with J gene TRBJ2-1; no definite D call. V lost 6 bases and J 0 bases, leaving 9 bases between the germline ends. This CDR3 is 14 amino acids long. Germline CDR1 and CDR2: SNHLY and FYNNEI. CDR3 in DNA: TGTGCCAGCAGGAGGCAGAGCTCCTACAATGAGCAGTTCTTC. Translation gives CASRRQSSYNEQFF.

This clone was observed a single time. The chain recombines TRBV7-6 with TRBJ1-3, with D unclear. Germline lookup yields CDR1 SGHVS and CDR2 FNYEAQ. V lost 5 bases, J lost 8 bases, and 16 bases lay in between. This CDR3 region has 14 residues. The CDR3 bases are TGTGCCAGCAGCCCATCCGGGAGATTGGACACCATATATTTT. This gives the protein CASSPSGRLDTIYF.

The chain links TRBV5-1 to TRBJ2-5, with D maybe TRBD2 (5 bases). Germline V lookup: CDR1 SGHRS, CDR2 YFSETQ. This CDR3 comprises 15 residues. The V gene lost 4 bases and the J gene lost 5 bases, with 18 bases spanning the gap. CDR3 region: CASSPRSPGGETQYF. The CDR3 DNA sequence: TGCGCCAGCAGCCCCCGTAGCCCGGGCGGGGAGACCCAGTACTTC. Drawing the rest from reference TRBV5-1 and TRBJ2-5, the complete variable domain is KAGVTQTPRYLIKTRGQQVTLSCSPISGHRSVSWYQQTPGQGLQFLFEYFSETQRNKGNFPGRFSGRQFSNSRSEMNVSTLELGDSALYLCASSPRSPGGETQYFGPGTRLLVL.

The chain carries TRBV2 and TRBJ1-5, with D tentatively TRBD1 (5 bases). Between the trimmed V and J ends, which lost 6 bases and 0 bases, there was a span of 12 bases. CDR3 size: 15 residues. CDR1 is SNHLY and CDR2 is FYNNEI in the germline V gene. The chain's CDR3 is CASSRDSYSNQPQHF. The DNA of the CDR3 is TGTGCCAGCAGCAGAGACAGCTATAGCAATCAGCCCCAGCATTTT.

The V call is TRBV29-1, the J call TRBJ2-5, with a weak D call TRBD1 (6 bases). The CDR3 consists of 12 residues. The V gene lost 4 bases and the J gene lost 4 bases, with 10 bases spanning the gap. The germline CDR1 and CDR2 sequences are SQVTM and ANQGSEA. The CDR3 here is CSVGQEGETQYF. CDR3 DNA sequence: TGCAGCGTTGGACAGGAAGGAGAGACCCAGTACTTC.

This chain uses TRBV6-5 with TRBJ1-5; maybe TRBD1 (5 bases). The CDR3 sequence is 13 residues long. Germline V gives CDR1 MNHEY, CDR2 SVGAGI. V was pared by 11 bases and J by 1 base, with 12 bases between. Here the CDR3 DNA reads TGTGCCGCCCAACAGGCGAGCAATCAGCCCCAGCATTTT. This codes for CAAQQASNQPQHF.

V usage is TRBV6-5 and J usage is TRBJ1-5, with 7 positions matching TRBD1. Germline V lookup: CDR1 MNHEY, CDR2 SVGAGI. Trimming took 8 bases from V and 4 from J; bases not matched to a gene: 5. This CDR3 is built from 13 residues. The CDR3 DNA is TGTGCCAGCGGACAGGTCCCAAATCAGCCCCAGCATTTT. It is translated as CASGQVPNQPQHF.

The chain carries TRBV11-2 and TRBJ1-5, with a tentative D call TRBD1 (5 bases). This CDR3 comprises 13 residues. Trimming took 3 bases from V and 4 from J, leaving 7 bases between them. Germline lookup yields CDR1 SGHAT and CDR2 FQNNGV. The CDR3 DNA follows: TGTGCCAGCAGCTTCGCAGGGAATCAGCCCCAGCATTTT. Translating it yields CASSFAGNQPQHF.

V usage is TRBV9 and J usage is TRBJ2-5, with D tentatively TRBD2 (6 bases). This CDR3 has 13 residues. Trimming cost V 3 bases and J 5 bases, with 11 bases left between them. Per germline, CDR1 SGDLS and CDR2 YYNGEE. The DNA for the CDR3 is TGTGCCAGCAGCGGACCGGGACTCGAGACCCAGTACTTC. This translates into CASSGPGLETQYF.

This chain links TRBV5-1 with TRBJ2-5; unclear D gene. This CDR3 is 14 amino acids long. V lost 5 bases and J 2 bases, leaving 13 bases between the germline ends. The germline CDR1 and CDR2 sequences are SGHRS and YFSETQ. The CDR3 bases are TGCGCCAGCAGATTTCTACAGAGTCAAGAGACCCAGTACTTC. Amino acid sequence: CASRFLQSQETQYF.

The CDR3 protein is CASRAGPNYGYTF. Here the CDR3 DNA reads TGTGCCAGCAGGGCAGGTCCGAACTATGGCTACACCTTC. The chain recombines TRBV28 with TRBJ1-2; D not certain. V was clipped by 6 bases and J by 2 bases, with 10 bases between them. This CDR3 spans 13 amino acids. Germline V gene sequence: CDR1 MDHEN, CDR2 SYDVKM.

By proportion, this clone is medium-sized. The chain couples TRBV27 to TRBJ2-3; tentatively, D is TRBD1 (5 bases). V lost 5 bases, J lost 4 bases, and 16 bases lay in between. Germline lookup yields CDR1 MNHEY and CDR2 SMNVEV (reference sequence). The CDR3 covers 15 residues. The CDR3 nucleotides read TGTGCCAGCAGTCCATACTTCCAGGGTCCAGATACGCAGTATTTT. Translation gives CASSPYFQGPDTQYF.

V and J are TRBV7-2 and TRBJ2-1; 10 nucleotides match TRBD2. Germline CDR1 reads SGHTA; CDR2 reads FQGNSA. This CDR3 has 15 amino acids. The V and J ends lost 4 bases and 7 bases, in that order; junction bases with no gene match: 7. The CDR3 is CASSSLAGNSNEQFF. In DNA form, the CDR3 reads TGTGCCAGCAGCTCACTAGCGGGAAATTCAAATGAGCAGTTCTTC.

This sequence joins TRBV4-1 and TRBJ2-2; a possible D gene is TRBD2 (6 bases). Germline lookup yields CDR1 MGHRA and CDR2 YSYEKL. CDR3 length equals 14 residues. V was shortened by 2 bases and J by 5 bases, with 9 bases between the two germline ends. CDR3 loop: CASSQPGVTGELFF. In DNA, the CDR3 is TGCGCCAGCAGCCAACCGGGAGTAACCGGGGAGCTGTTTTTT.

The J gene is TRBJ2-1, the V gene TRBV6-1, with D maybe TRBD1 (5 bases). This CDR3 contains 13 residues. CDR1 and CDR2 (germline): MNHNS, SASEGT. Trimming removed 7 bases from V and 3 bases from J, with 10 bases in between. The DNA of the CDR3 is TGTGCCAGCATCGACAGATTCTACAATGAGCAGTTCTTC. Its protein product is CASIDRFYNEQFF.

This chain connects TRBV6-4 to TRBJ1-5; perhaps TRBD1 as D (6 bases). Germline V gene lookup returns CDR1 MRHNA and CDR2 SNTAGT. The CDR3 covers 9 residues. The CDR3 loop reads CARQVPQHF. CDR3 DNA: TGTGCAAGACAGGTGCCCCAGCATTTT.

The CDR3: CASSLRDRGSYEQYF. CDR3 nucleotides: TGTGCCAGCAGCCTCCGGGACAGGGGCTCCTACGAGCAGTACTTC. The chain carries TRBV6-5 and TRBJ2-7, with TRBD1 matching over 10 bases. This CDR3 is built from 15 residues. Looked up from germline, CDR1 is MNHEY and CDR2 is SVGAGI. Trimming took 6 bases from V and 0 from J; bases not matched to a gene: 5.